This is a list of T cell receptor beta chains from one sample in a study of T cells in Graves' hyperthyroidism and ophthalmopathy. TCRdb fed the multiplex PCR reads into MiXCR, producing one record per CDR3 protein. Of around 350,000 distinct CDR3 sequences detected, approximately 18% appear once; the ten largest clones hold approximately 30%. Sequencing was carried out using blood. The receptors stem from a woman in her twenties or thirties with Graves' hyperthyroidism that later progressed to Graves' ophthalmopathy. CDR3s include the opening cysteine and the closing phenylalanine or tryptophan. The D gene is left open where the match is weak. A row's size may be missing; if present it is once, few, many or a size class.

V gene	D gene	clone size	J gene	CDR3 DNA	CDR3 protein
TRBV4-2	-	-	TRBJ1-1	TGTGCCAGCAGCCAAGATCCCGAGAACACTGAAGCTTTCTTT	CASSQDPENTEAFF
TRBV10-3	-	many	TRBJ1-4	TGTGCCATCAGCGGGGCTGGAAGAGATGAAAAACTGTTTTTT	CAISGAGRDEKLFF
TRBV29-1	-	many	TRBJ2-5	TGCAGCGTGCCCCGTATATCATGGGGGGAGACCCAGTACTTC	CSVPRISWGETQYF
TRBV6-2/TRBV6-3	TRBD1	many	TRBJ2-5	TGTGCCAGCAATATCGGGACAGGAAAGGGAGAGACCCAGTACTTC	CASNIGTGKGETQYF
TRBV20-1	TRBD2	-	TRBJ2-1	TGCAGTGCTAGAGATTTGGGACTAGCGTTGGATGAGCAGTTCTTC	CSARDLGLALDEQFF
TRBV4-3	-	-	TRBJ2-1	TGCGCCAGCAGCCAAGATTCAAGGACGGAACAAAATGAGCAGTTCTTC	CASSQDSRTEQNEQFF
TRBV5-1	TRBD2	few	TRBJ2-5	TGCGCCAGCAGCCCGGGACTAGCGGGGGGGCCTGGTCGAGAGACCCAGTACTTC	CASSPGLAGGPGRETQYF
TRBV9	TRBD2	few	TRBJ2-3	TGTGCCAGCAGCGCGACTAGCGGGGGGGCGGGCACAGATACGCAGTATTTT	CASSATSGGAGTDTQYF
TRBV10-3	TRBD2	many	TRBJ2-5	TGTGCCATCAGTGGGCGGGCTAGCGGGGGTGAGACCCAGTACTTC	CAISGRASGGETQYF
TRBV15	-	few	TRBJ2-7	TGTGCCACCAGCAGGGGATTAGGCGGGGGCCAGCCCTACGAGCAGTACTTC	CATSRGLGGGQPYEQYF
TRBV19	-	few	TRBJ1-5	TGTGCCAGTAGTACCCTCAATCAGCCCCAGCATTTT	CASSTLNQPQHF
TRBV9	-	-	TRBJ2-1	TGTGCCAGCAGCGAAAGCGGCGGCGCGTACAATGATCAGTTCTTC	CASSESGGAYNDQFF
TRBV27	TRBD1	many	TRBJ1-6	TGTGCCAGCAGTTCAAACCGGGACAGCTCCTATAATTCACCCCTCCACTTT	CASSSNRDSSYNSPLHF
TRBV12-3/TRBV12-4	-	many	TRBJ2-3	TGTGCCAGCAGTTTATCTGTAGCGGATACGCAGTATTTT	CASSLSVADTQYF
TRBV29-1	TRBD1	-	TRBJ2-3	TGCAGCGTCCCGCCGGGACAGGGGATCACAGATACGCAGTATTTT	CSVPPGQGITDTQYF
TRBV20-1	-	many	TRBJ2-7	TGCAGTGCTAGGAGCGGGTACTCCTACGAGCAGTACTTC	CSARSGYSYEQYF
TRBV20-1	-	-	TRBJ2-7	TGCAGTGCTAGATCGACGAGTTTGGGGGCACGGTACGAGCAGTACTTC	CSARSTSLGARYEQYF
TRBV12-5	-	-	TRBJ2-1	TGTGCTAGTGGTTTGGTTCCAGGGGGCTTTGGTAGCGGGAGTTCCCTCCTCTACAATGAGCAGTTCTTC	CASGLVPGGFGSGSSLLYNEQFF
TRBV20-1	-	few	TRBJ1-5	TGCAGTGCTAGTTTTATGGGGTTGGATAGCAATCAGCCCCAGCATTTT	CSASFMGLDSNQPQHF
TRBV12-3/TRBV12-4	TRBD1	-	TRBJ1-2	TGTGCCAGCAGTTTCAGGGGGGGGGGCGGGGGGTATGGCTACACCTTC	CASSFRGGGGGYGYTF
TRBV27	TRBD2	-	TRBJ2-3	TGTGCCAGCAATCGTCTAGCGGGAGGAAGCATAAGCACAGATACGCAGTATTTT	CASNRLAGGSISTDTQYF
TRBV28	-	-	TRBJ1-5	TGTACCAGCAGTTTATTGGGAGGACAGATCAATCAGCCCCAGCATTTT	CTSSLLGGQINQPQHF
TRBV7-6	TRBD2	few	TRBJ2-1	TGTGCCAGCAGCATAGAAGCGGGAGAGTACAATGAGCAGTTCTTC	CASSIEAGEYNEQFF
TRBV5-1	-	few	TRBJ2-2	TGCGCCAGCAGCTGGACGGGGACGAACACCGGGGAGCTGTTTTTT	CASSWTGTNTGELFF
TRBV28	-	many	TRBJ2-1	TGTGCCAGCAGCCAGGGGGGCGATTACAATGAGCAGTTCTTC	CASSQGGDYNEQFF
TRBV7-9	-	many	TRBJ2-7	TGTGCCAGCAGCTTACAGGGGGGGACCTACGAGCAGTACTTC	CASSLQGGTYEQYF
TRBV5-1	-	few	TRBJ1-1	TGCGCCAGCAGCTTGGCTTGGGAAACTATGAACACTGAAGCTTTCTTT	CASSLAWETMNTEAFF
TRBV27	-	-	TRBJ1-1	TGTGCCAGCAGTTTATCGAAGGATATGAACACTGAAGCTTTCTTT	CASSLSKDMNTEAFF
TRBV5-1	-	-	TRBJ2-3	TGCGCCAGCCGGGGACTGGGAGGAGATAGCACAGATACGCAGTATTTT	CASRGLGGDSTDTQYF
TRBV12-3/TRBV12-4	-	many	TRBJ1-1	TGTGCCAGCAGAAGACCGACCTCGGGACGGAATTCCATGAACACTGAAGCTTTCTTT	CASRRPTSGRNSMNTEAFF
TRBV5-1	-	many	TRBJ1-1	TGCGCCAGCAGCTTCCCCGGGAGGGACACTGAAGCTTTCTTT	CASSFPGRDTEAFF
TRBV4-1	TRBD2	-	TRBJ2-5	TGCGCCAGCAGCCAAGATCAAGTTAGCGGGCTCCAAGAGACCCAGTACTTC	CASSQDQVSGLQETQYF
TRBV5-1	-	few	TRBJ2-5	TGCGCCAGCAGACGAAACGGGACCCGGGACGGTAGCCAAGAGACCCAGTACTTC	CASRRNGTRDGSQETQYF
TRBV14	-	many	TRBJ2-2	TGTGCCAGCAGCCGCCACAAAACCGGGGAGCTGTTTTTT	CASSRHKTGELFF
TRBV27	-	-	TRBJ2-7	TGTGCCAGCAGTTCTCAAGGAAGGTTGCACGAGCAGTACTTC	CASSSQGRLHEQYF
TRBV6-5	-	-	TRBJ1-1	TGTGCCAGCAGTTATCAGGGAAACACTGAAGCTTTCTTT	CASSYQGNTEAFF
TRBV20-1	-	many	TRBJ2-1	TGCAGTGCTAGAGATCTCTTGACGGGTCATCCCAATGAGCAGTTCTTC	CSARDLLTGHPNEQFF
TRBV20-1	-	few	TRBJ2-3	TGCAGTGCTAGAGATGTACAGGGTAGTGAGACAGATACGCAGTATTTT	CSARDVQGSETDTQYF
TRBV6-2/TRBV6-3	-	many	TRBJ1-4	TGTGCCAGCAAGCTCTCGGGGGACGCAACTAATGAAAAACTGTTTTTT	CASKLSGDATNEKLFF
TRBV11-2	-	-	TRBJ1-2	TGTGCCAGCAGCTCTTACAGGGAGGGCTATGGCTACACCTTC	CASSSYREGYGYTF